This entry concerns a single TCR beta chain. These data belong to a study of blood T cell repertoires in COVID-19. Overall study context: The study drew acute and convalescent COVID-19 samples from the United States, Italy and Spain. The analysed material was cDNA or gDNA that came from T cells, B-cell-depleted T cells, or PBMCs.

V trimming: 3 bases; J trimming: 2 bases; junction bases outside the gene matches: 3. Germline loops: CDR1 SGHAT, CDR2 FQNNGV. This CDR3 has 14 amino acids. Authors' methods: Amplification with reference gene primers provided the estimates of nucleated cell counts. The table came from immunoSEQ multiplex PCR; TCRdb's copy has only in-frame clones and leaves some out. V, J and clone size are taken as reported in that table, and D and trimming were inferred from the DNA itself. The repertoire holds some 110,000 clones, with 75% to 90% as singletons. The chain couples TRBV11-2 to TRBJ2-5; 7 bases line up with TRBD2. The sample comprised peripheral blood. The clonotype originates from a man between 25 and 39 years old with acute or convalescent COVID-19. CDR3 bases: TGTGCCAGCAGCTTGCTGGGGGGGCAAGAGACCCAGTACTTC. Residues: CASSLLGGQETQYF.